The present TCR beta chain was sequenced within a study of shared clonotypes between healthy human individuals. The study's findings and limits: In a handful of donors, about 5% of naive CD4 clonotypes appeared in common.

Generated by immunoSEQ multiplex PCR, the TCRdb table keeps only in-frame clones and is missing some. The sample has 630,000 or so clones, roughly 98% seen once. The CDR3 is 20 amino acids. The ends lost 3 bases at V and 0 bases at J; junction bases unmatched: 13. Germline V gene lookup returns CDR1 ENHRY and CDR2 SYGVKD. CD45RO-negative, CCR7-selected cells formed the naive CD8 fraction, which excluded terminally differentiated effector memory CD45RA+ cells. In regard to this clone: Its antigen is undetermined.

This sequence originates from a young man in good health. The gene calls are TRBV10-3 and TRBJ2-1; 11 bases are shared with TRBD2. The sequencing input was naive CD8+ T cells sorted from blood. This CDR3 is CAISEPGLAVVRSSYNEQFF. Written as DNA, the CDR3 is TGTGCCATCAGTGAACCGGGACTAGCGGTTGTCAGGAGCTCCTACAATGAGCAGTTCTTC.